The clone carrying this T cell receptor beta chain was seen once. This record belongs to a study of blood T cell repertoires in COVID-19. Study information: COVID-19 samples from acute and convalescent phases originated in the United States, Italy and Spain.

Per the authors' pipeline: Estimation of nucleated cell counts was performed using reference gene primer amplification. Produced via immunoSEQ multiplex PCR; TCRdb's table is partial and in-frame only. That table gives V, J and clone size, and the DNA gave D and trimming. The data show 120,000 or so clones, approximately 82% seen once. The TCR comes from a man aged 80 or over with active or convalescent COVID-19. Sequences were obtained from peripheral blood.

CDR3 amino acids: CASSESGRGNEQFF. CDR3 DNA sequence: TGTGCCAGCAGTGAATCGGGTAGGGGGAATGAGCAGTTCTTC. The V gene is TRBV25-1, the J gene TRBJ2-1; D is possibly TRBD1 (6 bases). Germline V gene data show CDR1 as MGHDK and CDR2 as SYGVNS. Trimming cost V 1 base and J 7 bases, with 11 bases left between them. The CDR3 has 14 residues.